This passage covers 2 T cell receptor beta chains from one sample sequenced in a study of blood T cell repertoires in COVID-19. TCRdb's table, derived via immunoSEQ multiplex PCR, lists solely in-frame clones and lacks some. The sample holds roughly 410,000 clones, approximately 89% seen once. Sequenced sample: peripheral blood. Receptors were obtained from a woman in her forties with COVID-19, enrolled during active disease.

V is TRBV6-5 and J is TRBJ1-3; D unclear. The V gene lost 6 bases and the J gene lost 0 bases, with 9 bases spanning the gap. The CDR3 has 14 residues. The germline gives CDR1 MNHEY, CDR2 SVGAGI. DNA for the CDR3: TGTGCCAGCAGAGAGGGCTACTCTGGAAACACCATATATTTT. Translation gives CASREGYSGNTIYF.

The genes are TRBV19 and TRBJ1-1; 9 bases line up with TRBD1. The ends lost 4 bases at V and 1 base at J; junction bases unmatched: 1. This CDR3 is built from 14 residues. In germline, CDR1 is LNHDA, CDR2 SQIVND (reference sequence). The chain's CDR3 is CASSRDRENTEAFF. CDR3 sequence (DNA): TGTGCCAGTAGTAGGGACAGGGAGAACACTGAAGCTTTCTTT.